This TCR beta chain was documented in a study of cytomegalovirus exposure and HLA in healthy donors. Worth noting for this clone: The antigen remains unidentified.

Study-wide results and caveats: In a later analysis, V- and J-gene trimming of beta chains associated with a DCLRE1C missense variant, replicated independently. Among TCR beta chains, those listed as cytomegalovirus-associated numbered over 150. Sequencing had likely introduced a cluster of highly shared sequence variants as an artifact. An apparent linkage of common viral pathogens to several of the most significant clusters emerged in a later analysis.

Trimming cost V 0 bases and J 0 bases; bases outside gene matches: 5. There are 18 residues in the CDR3. CDR1 and CDR2 (germline): MNHEY, SMNVEV (reference sequence). In the PCR, 60 Vbeta and 13 Jbeta primers were used. Assay used: immunoSEQ multiplex PCR; TCRdb lists only in-frame clones, some missing. There are tens of thousands of clones in the sample; more than 75% occur only once, and approximately 1.3% lies in the top ten. The genes are TRBV27 and TRBJ2-5, with 12 bases identical to TRBD2. The material sequenced was PBMCs. The sequence derives from a female donor in good health and CMV-seronegative. Written as DNA, the CDR3 is TGTGCCAGCAGTTTATCGGGGCTAGCGGGGGGGTACCAAGAGACCCAGTACTTC. As protein: CASSLSGLAGGYQETQYF.